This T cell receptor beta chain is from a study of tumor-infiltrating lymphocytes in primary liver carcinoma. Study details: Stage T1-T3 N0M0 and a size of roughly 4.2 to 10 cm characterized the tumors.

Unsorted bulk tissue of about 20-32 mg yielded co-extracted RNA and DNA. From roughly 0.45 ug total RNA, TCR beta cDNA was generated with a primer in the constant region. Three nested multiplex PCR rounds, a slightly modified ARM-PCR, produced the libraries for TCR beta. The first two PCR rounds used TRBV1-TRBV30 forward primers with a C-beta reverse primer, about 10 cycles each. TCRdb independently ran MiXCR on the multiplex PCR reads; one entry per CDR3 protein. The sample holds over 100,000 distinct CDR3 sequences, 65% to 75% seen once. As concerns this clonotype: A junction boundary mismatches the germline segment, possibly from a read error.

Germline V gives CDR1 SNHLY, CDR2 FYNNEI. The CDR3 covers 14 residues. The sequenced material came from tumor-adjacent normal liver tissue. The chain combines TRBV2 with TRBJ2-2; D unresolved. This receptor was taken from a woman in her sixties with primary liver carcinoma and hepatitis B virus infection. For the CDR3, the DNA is TGTCCCAGCAGTGAGACCGCGAACACCGGGGAGCTGTTTTTT. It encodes CPSSETANTGELFF.